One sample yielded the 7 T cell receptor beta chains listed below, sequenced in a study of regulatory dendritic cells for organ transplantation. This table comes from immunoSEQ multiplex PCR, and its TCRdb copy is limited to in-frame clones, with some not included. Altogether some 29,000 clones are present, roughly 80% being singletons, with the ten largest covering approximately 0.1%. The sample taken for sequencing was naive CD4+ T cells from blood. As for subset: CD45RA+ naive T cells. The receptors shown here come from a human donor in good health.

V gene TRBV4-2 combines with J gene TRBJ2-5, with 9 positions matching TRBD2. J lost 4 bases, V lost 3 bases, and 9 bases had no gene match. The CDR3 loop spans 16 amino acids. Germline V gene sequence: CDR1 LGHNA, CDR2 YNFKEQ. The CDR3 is CASSHPTAGGAETQYF. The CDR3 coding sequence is TGTGCCAGCAGCCACCCTACAGCGGGGGGTGCAGAGACCCAGTACTTC.

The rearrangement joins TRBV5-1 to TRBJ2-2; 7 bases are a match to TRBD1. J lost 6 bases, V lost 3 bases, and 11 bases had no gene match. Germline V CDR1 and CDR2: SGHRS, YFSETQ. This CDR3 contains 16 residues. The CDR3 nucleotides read TGCGCCAGCAGCTGGGCCCGGACAGGCCTAGCCGGGGAGCTGTTTTTT. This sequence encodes CASSWARTGLAGELFF.

In nucleotides, the CDR3 is TGTGCCAGCAGTTACGGTCTCTCTACTGGAAACACCATATATTTT. This encodes CASSYGLSTGNTIYF. The rearrangement links TRBV6-5 to TRBJ1-3; D remains unclear. V shed 2 bases and J shed 2 bases, with 10 bases lying between them. The CDR3 is 15 amino acids. Germline CDR1 reads MNHEY; CDR2 reads SVGAGI.

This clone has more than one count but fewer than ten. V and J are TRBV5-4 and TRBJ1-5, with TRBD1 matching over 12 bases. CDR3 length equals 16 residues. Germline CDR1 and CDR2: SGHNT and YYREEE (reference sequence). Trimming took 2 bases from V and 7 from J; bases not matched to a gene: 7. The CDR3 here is CASSFRDRGLEQPQHF. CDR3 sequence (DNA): TGTGCCAGCAGCTTCCGGGACAGGGGGCTAGAGCAGCCCCAGCATTTT.

CDR3 in DNA: TGTGCCAGCAGCTTATTACAGGGGAATGAAGCTTTCTTT. Its protein product is CASSLLQGNEAFF. This sequence joins TRBV5-4 and TRBJ1-1; 7 bases line up with TRBD1. CDR3 length: 13 amino acids. In germline, CDR1 is SGHNT, CDR2 YYREEE (reference sequence). Trimming cost V 2 bases and J 7 bases; bases outside gene matches: 5.

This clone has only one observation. The CDR3 reads CASSVLAGGTGELFF. As DNA, the CDR3 is TGTGCCAGCAGTGTACTAGCGGGGGGGACCGGGGAGCTGTTTTTT. The J gene is TRBJ2-2, the V gene TRBV6-1, with 13 bases matching TRBD2. V lost 4 bases, J lost 5 bases, and 1 base stayed unmatched. The germline V gene has CDR1 MNHNS and CDR2 SASEGT. The CDR3 has 15 residues.

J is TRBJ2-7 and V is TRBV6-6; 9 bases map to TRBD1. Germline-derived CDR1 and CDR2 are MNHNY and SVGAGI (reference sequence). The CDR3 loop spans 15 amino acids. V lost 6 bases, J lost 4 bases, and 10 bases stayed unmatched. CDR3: CASRTSQGARYEQYF. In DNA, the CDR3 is TGTGCCAGCAGGACATCACAGGGGGCTCGGTACGAGCAGTACTTC.